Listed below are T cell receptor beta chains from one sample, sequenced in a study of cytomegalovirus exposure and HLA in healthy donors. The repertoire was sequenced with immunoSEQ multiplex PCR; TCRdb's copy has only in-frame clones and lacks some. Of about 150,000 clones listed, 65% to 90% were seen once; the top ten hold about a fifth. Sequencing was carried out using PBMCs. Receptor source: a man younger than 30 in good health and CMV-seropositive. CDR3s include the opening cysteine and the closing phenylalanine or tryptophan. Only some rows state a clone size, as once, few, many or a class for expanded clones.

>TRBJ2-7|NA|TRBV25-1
CASSESGTGFYEQYF
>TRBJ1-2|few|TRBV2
CASSERRQGAKDGYTF
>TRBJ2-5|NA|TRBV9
CASSALGEAGGESPQYF
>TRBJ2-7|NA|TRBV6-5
CASSSLAGGPRYEQYF
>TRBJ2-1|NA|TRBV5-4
CASSTGTSGGRSYNEQFF
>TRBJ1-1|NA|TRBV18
CASSPNRIMNTEAFF
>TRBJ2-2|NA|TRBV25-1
CASSGRANTGELFF
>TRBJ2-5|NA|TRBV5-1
CASSPGGSQETQYF
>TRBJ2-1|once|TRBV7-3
CASSLNSGGNEQFF
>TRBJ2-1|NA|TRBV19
CASRDGQGTRLAEQFF
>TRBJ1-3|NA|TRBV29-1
CSAGDSSGNTIYF
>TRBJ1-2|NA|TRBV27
CASSQDTFYGYTF
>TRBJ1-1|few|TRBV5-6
CASSLGEDTEAFF
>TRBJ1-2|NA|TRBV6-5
CASSNDRGIDGYTF
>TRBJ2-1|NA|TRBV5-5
CASSLLVYNEQFF
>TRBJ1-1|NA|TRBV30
CAWSHSGQGEAFF
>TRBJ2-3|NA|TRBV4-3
CASSTQTGTTDTQYF
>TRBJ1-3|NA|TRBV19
CASKTDGNTIYF
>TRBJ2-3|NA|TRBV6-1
CATKPGLGTDTQYF
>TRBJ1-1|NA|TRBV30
CAWIRQLNTEAFF
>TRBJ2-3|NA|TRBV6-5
CASSYRDRTDTQYF
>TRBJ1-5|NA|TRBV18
CASSHGQEVQPQHF
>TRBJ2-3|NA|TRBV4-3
CASSQGFYLGLGQVKDTQYF
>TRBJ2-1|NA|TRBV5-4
CASTTSGAHNEQFF
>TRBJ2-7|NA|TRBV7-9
CASSLDRDEFLYEQYF
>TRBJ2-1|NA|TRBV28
CASSLASGRWEQFF
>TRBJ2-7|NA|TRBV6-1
CASRIAGLEVYEQYF
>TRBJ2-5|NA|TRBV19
CASSIARGAHRETQYF
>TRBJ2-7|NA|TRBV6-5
CASTPWDSPYEQYF
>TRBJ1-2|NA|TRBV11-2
CASSLSRTGLFGYTF
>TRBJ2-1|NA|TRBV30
CAWSVVLAGGSEQFF
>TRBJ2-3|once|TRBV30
CAWSVGASPDTQYF
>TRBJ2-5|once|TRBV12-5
CASDRGGETQYF
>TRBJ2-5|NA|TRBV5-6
CASSLASGGTQETQYF
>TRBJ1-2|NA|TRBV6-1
CASSETRVYGYTF
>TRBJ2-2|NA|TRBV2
CASSFQPTSGNTGELFF
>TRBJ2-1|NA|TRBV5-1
CASSLGTSYNEQFF
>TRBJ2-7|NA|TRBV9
CASSVGTSGSSYEQYF
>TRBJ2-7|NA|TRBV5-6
CASSAGISYEQYF
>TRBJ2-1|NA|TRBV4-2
CASSQVVAGGHNEQFF
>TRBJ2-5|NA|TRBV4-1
CASSPGGSSGFQETQYF